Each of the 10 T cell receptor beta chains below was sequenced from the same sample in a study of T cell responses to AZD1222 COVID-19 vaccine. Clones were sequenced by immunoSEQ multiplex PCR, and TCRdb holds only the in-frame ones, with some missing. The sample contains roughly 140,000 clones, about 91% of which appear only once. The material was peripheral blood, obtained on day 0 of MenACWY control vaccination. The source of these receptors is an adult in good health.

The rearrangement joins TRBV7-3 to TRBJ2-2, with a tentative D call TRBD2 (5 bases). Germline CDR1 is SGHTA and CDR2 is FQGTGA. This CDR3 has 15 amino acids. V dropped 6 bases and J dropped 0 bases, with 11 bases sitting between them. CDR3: CASSLRAANTGELFF. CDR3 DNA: TGTGCCAGCAGTCTGAGGGCCGCGAACACCGGGGAGCTGTTTTTT.

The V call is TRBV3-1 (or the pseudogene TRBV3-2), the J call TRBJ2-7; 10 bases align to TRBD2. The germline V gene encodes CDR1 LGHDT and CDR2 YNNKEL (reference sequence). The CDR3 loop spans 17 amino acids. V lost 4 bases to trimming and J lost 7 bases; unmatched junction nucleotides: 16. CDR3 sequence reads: CASSPRWTSGISFEQYF. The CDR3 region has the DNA TGTGCCAGCAGCCCCCGGTGGACTAGCGGAATCTCCTTTGAGCAGTACTTC.

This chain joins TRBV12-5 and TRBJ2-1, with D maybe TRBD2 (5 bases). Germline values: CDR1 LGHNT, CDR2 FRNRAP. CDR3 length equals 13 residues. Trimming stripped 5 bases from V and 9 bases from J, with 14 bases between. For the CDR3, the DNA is TGTGCTAGTGGTCCAAACCCCGCGGGTGAGCAGTTCTTC. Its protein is CASGPNPAGEQFF.

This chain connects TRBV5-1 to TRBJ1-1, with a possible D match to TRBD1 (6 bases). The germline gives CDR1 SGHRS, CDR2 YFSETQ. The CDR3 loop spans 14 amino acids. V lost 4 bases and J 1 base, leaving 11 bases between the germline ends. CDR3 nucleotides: TGCGCCAGCAGCCCCGGGACACAGAACACTGAAGCTTTCTTT. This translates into CASSPGTQNTEAFF.

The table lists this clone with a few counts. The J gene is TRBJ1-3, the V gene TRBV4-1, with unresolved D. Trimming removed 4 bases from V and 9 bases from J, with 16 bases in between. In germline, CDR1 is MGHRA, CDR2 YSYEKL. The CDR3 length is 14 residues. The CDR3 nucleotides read TGCGCCAGCAGCCCGAGGGTTCGCGAACGCACCATATATTTT. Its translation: CASSPRVRERTIYF.

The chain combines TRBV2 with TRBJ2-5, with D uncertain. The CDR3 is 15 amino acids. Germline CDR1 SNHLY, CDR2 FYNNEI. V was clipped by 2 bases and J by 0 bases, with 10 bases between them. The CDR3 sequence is CASSESPLNQETQYF. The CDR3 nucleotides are TGTGCCAGCAGTGAAAGTCCCCTGAACCAAGAGACCCAGTACTTC.

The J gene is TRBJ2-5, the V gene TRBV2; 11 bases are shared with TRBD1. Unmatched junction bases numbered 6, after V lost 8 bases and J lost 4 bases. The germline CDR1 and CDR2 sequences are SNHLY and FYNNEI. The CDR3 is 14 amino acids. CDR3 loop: CASGRDRGSETQYF. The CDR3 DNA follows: TGTGCCAGCGGCCGGGACAGGGGGTCAGAGACCCAGTACTTC.

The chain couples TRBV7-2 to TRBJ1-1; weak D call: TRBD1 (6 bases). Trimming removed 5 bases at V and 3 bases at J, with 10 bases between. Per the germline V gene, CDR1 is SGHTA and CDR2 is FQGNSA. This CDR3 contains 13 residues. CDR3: CASSPTGYTEAFF. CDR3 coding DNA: TGTGCCAGCAGCCCAACAGGGTACACTGAAGCTTTCTTT.

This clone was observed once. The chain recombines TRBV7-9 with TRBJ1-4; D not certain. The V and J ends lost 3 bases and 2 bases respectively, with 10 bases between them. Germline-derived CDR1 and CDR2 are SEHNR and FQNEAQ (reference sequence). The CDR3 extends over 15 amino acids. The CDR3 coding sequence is TGTGCCAGCAGCTTTGCGGGTGCGACTAATGAAAAACTGTTTTTT. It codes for CASSFAGATNEKLFF.

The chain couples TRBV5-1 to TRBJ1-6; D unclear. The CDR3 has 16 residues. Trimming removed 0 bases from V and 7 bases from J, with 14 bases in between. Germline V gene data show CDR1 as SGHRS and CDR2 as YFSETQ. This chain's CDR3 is CASSLDAGLGNSPLHF. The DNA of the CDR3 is TGCGCCAGCAGCTTGGATGCAGGCCTGGGGAATTCACCCCTCCACTTT.